The clone carrying this T cell receptor (beta chain) is a singleton in its sample. Repertoires were generated with immunoSEQ multiplex PCR, while TCRdb's copy carries only in-frame clones and drops some. The table lists 150,000 to 200,000 clones, almost 90% of them singletons. This record belongs to a study of control samples from healthy donors and cancer patients. Sequenced: blood. This receptor was identified in a woman in her forties or fifties in good health.

In DNA, the CDR3 is TGTGCCAGCAGCTTGGAGGGGACAGGGGGGGAAAAACTGTTTTTT. Its protein is CASSLEGTGGEKLFF. V is TRBV5-5 and J is TRBJ1-4; TRBD1 aligns across 11 bases. The length of the CDR3 is 15 residues. V gave up 0 bases and J gave up 8 bases; unmatched junction bases: 3. Germline CDR1 SGHKS, CDR2 YYEKEE (reference sequence).